The 8 T cell receptor beta chains reported below all come from one sample, sequenced in a study of shared clonotypes between healthy human individuals (dated by TCRdb to the early 2020s). The library was obtained by the immunoSEQ multiplex PCR assay. In its TCRdb copy, this immuneACCESS table keeps in-frame sequences only and misses some clones. Where compared with another copy, unresolved V genes explain less than half of these, and the others have no known cause. For this sample the table gives under 350,000 clones, of which around nine tenths were detected only once. The ten largest clonotypes hold around 15% of the sample. Sequencing was carried out using memory CD8+ T cells sorted from blood. What this sample's cell subset or site label stands for: CD45RO+ cells pooled with CCR7-negative TemRA cells. These receptors were collected from a man younger than 35 in good health.

The V and J genes are TRBV30 and TRBJ2-1, with D hard to call. The CDR3 sequence is 11 residues long. CDR1 and CDR2 from the germline V gene are GTSNPN and SVGIG (reference sequence). V lost 3 bases and J 10 bases, leaving 10 bases between the germline ends. CDR3 sequence (DNA): TGTGCCTGGAGCCCGCAAGGCGAGCAGTTCTTC. This codes for CAWSPQGEQFF.

This chain joins TRBV4-3 and TRBJ2-1; D possibly corresponds to TRBD2 (6 bases). The CDR3 covers 16 residues. Per the germline V gene, CDR1 is LGHNA and CDR2 is YSLEER. Trimming cost V 0 bases and J 0 bases, with 9 bases left between them. For the CDR3, the DNA is TGCGCCAGCAGCCAAGATGTGGGGGGCTCCTACAATGAGCAGTTCTTC. It yields the protein CASSQDVGGSYNEQFF.

This chain links TRBV6-1 with TRBJ2-7; 9 bases are a match to TRBD2. Trimming cost V 3 bases and J 2 bases; bases outside gene matches: 5. This CDR3 is 15 amino acids long. Per the germline V gene, CDR1 is MNHNS and CDR2 is SASEGT. The CDR3 sequence: CASSDLAGIAYEQYF. The CDR3 DNA is TGTGCCAGCAGTGATCTAGCGGGGATTGCCTACGAGCAGTACTTC.

This clone was recorded once. This chain joins TRBV27 and TRBJ2-2, with no clear D. Trimming removed 4 bases at V and 3 bases at J, with 6 bases between. CDR1 and CDR2 from the germline V gene are MNHEY and SMNVEV (reference sequence). CDR3 length: 13 residues. CDR3 DNA sequence: TGTGCCAGCAGTTGGTTGTACACCGGGGAGCTGTTTTTT. This encodes CASSWLYTGELFF.

The J gene is TRBJ2-3, the V gene TRBV27; no reliable D call. Germline V gene data show CDR1 as MNHEY and CDR2 as SMNVEV (reference sequence). V was pared by 8 bases and J by 0 bases, with 15 bases between. This CDR3 has 15 residues. The CDR3 coding sequence is TGTGCCAGCTTAGCCGTGACAACTAGCACAGATACGCAGTATTTT. This codes for CASLAVTTSTDTQYF.

The V gene is TRBV27, the J gene TRBJ2-7, with TRBD1 matching 9 bases. Germline CDR1 is MNHEY and CDR2 is SMNVEV (reference sequence). V gave up 3 bases and J gave up 0 bases; unmatched junction bases: 9. The CDR3 totals 17 residues. CDR3 residues: CASSFITGTGSSYEQYF. The CDR3 coding sequence is TGTGCCAGCAGTTTCATCACCGGGACAGGGAGCTCCTACGAGCAGTACTTC.

This chain joins TRBV27 and TRBJ1-6; TRBD1 might be the D (6 bases). Germline CDR1 is MNHEY and CDR2 is SMNVEV (reference sequence). The CDR3 is made up of 16 amino acids. V was clipped by 4 bases and J by 1 base, with 11 bases between them. CDR3 region: CASSSIQGSYNSPLHF. CDR3 nucleotides: TGTGCCAGCAGTTCCATCCAGGGGTCCTATAATTCACCCCTCCACTTT.

This sequence joins TRBV5-6 and TRBJ1-6; D gene uncertain. The V gene's germline CDR1 is SGHDT and CDR2 YYEEEE. Between the trimmed V and J ends, which lost 5 bases and 0 bases, there was a span of 12 bases. The CDR3 contains 16 residues. The CDR3: CASRASGSSYNSPLHF. CDR3 sequence (DNA): TGTGCCAGCAGAGCTTCGGGGAGCTCCTATAATTCACCCCTCCACTTT.